This T cell receptor (beta chain) was found in a study of Ad26.COV2.S vaccination and SARS-CoV-2 variants. Looking at the study overall: Enrolled in COV1001, the donor was in the Ad26.COV2.S trial arm, which received the vaccine.

The study, taken as a whole, reports: Non-spike TCR breadth was similar in vaccine and placebo recipients.

The treatment denotes: roughly 19 received Ad26.COV2.S at low or high dose, single or two shots; 5 received placebo; per-sample allocation not given. Day 63 after the first vaccine or placebo injection was the time point for sampling. Vaccination employed an Ad26 vector expressing the Wuhan-strain SARS-CoV-2 spike. Libraries were prepared by immunoSEQ multiplex PCR; TCRdb keeps only in-frame clonotypes and omits some of them. The data hold about 440,000 clones, with about nine tenths observed a single time. Germline loops: CDR1 SQVTM, CDR2 ANQGSEA. The CDR3 covers 16 residues. V was pared by 5 bases and J by 0 bases, with 14 bases between. Worth noting for this clone: The antigen is unknown.

V gene TRBV29-1 combines with J gene TRBJ2-6; D not certain. The TCR was taken from a person aged 18 to 59 who received the Ad26.COV2.S COVID-19 vaccine or a placebo. This sample comprised peripheral blood, obtained in a trial of Ad26.COV2.S vaccine versus placebo. This chain's CDR3 is CSVFRLGSSGANVLTF. The CDR3 DNA sequence: TGCAGCGTTTTCCGACTCGGTAGCTCTGGGGCCAACGTCCTGACTTTC. Looking up the rest from reference TRBV29-1 and TRBJ2-6 gives the full variable domain: SAVISQKPSRDICQRGTSLTIQCQVDSQVTMMFWYRQQPGQSLTLIATANQGSEATYESGFVIDKFPISRPNLTFSTLTVSNMSPEDSSIYLCSVFRLGSSGANVLTFGAGSRLTVL.